This T cell receptor beta chain was captured in a study of blood T cell repertoires in COVID-19. Clones were read by immunoSEQ multiplex PCR, and TCRdb kept only the in-frame ones, dropping some. The sample contains roughly 230,000 clones, about 88% of which appear only once. The CDR3 spans 13 residues. Germline V gene lookup returns CDR1 LNHDA and CDR2 SQIVND (reference sequence). Trimming removed 5 bases at V and 4 bases at J, with 9 bases between. All enrollees were about 18 to 89 years old and from 20 to 30 US areas. A COVID-19 case had been met by exposed participants during the 2 weeks before study entry.

Material for sequencing was PBMCs or T cells enriched from blood (not recorded which). This TCR was sampled from a woman aged 45 to 65 who had been exposed to COVID-19. The rearrangement joins TRBV19 to TRBJ1-5, with D possibly matching TRBD1 (5 bases). The CDR3 coding sequence is TGTGCCAGTAGTCCGGACATAAATCAGCCCCAGCATTTT. This translates into CASSPDINQPQHF.